This TCR beta chain stems from a study of T cell responses to AZD1222 COVID-19 vaccine. Only in-frame clones appear in the TCRdb table, and some are missing; sequencing was by immunoSEQ multiplex PCR. The sample carries over 80,000 clones, 80% to 90% recorded once. Findings and limits, study-wide: Among spike-specific TCRs, nearly half reportedly target unmutated variant regions.

A word on this clone: What it binds is unknown.

The CDR3 contains 14 residues. Germline-derived CDR1 and CDR2 are MNHEY and SVGAGI. V lost 4 bases to trimming and J lost 1 base, with 9 bases between them. The sequences come from peripheral blood, collected on day 0 of AZD1222 vaccination. The J gene is TRBJ2-3, the V gene TRBV6-5; D possibly matches TRBD1 or TRBD2 (5 bases each). This receptor was taken from an adult in good health. CDR3 region: CASSSLGRTDTQYF. CDR3 in DNA: TGTGCCAGCAGTTCTCTGGGACGCACAGATACGCAGTATTTT.